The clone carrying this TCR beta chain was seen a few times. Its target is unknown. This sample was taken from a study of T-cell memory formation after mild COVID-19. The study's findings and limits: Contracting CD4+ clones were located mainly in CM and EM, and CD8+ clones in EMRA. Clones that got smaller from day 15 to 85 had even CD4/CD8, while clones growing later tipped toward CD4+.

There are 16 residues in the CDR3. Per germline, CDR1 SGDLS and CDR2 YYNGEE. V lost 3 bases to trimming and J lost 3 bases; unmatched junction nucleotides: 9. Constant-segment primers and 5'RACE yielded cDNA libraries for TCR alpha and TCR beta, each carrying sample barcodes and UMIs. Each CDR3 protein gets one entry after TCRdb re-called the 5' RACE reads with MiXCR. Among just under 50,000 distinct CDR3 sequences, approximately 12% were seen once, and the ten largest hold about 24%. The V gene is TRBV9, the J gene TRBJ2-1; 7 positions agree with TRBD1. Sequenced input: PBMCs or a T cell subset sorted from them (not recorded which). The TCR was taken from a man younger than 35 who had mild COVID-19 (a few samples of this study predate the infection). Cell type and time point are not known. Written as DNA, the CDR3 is TGTGCCAGCAGCGAGTCACAGGGGCCCTACTACAATGAGCAGTTCTTC. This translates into CASSESQGPYYNEQFF.